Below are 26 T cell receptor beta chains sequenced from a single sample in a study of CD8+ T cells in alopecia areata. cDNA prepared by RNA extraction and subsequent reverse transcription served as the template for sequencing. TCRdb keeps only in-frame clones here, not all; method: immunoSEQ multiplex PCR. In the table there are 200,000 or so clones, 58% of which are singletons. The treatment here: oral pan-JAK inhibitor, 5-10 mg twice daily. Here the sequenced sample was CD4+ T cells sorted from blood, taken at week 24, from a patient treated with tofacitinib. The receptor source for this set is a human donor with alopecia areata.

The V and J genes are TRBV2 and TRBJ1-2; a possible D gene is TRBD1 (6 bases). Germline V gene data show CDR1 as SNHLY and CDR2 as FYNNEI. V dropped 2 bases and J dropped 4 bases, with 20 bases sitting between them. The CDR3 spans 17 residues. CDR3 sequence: CASSEPRGVKRSYGYTF. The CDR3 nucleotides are TGTGCCAGCAGTGAACCCAGGGGAGTGAAAAGATCCTATGGCTACACCTTC.

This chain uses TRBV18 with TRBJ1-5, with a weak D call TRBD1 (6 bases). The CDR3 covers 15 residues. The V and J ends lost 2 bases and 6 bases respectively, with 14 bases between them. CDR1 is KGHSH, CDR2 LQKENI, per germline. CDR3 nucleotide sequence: TGTGCCAGCTCACCAACCGGGACACAAGCTCAGCCCCAGCATTTT. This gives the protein CASSPTGTQAQPQHF. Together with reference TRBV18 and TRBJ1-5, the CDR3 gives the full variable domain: NAGVMQNPRHLVRRRGQEARLRCSPMKGHSHVYWYRQLPEEGLKFMVYLQKENIIDESGMPKERFSAEFPKEGPSILRIQQVVRGDSAAYFCASSPTGTQAQPQHFGDGTRLSIL.

This CDR3 is CASSSYQLTDPNYGYTF. In nucleotides, the CDR3 is TGTGCCAGCAGTTCCTACCAACTGACGGACCCTAACTATGGCTACACCTTC. V and J are TRBV27 and TRBJ1-2; D is ambiguous. The CDR3 loop spans 17 amino acids. The V end lost 4 bases, the J end lost 0 bases, and 18 bases lay between the germline ends. Germline assignment: CDR1 MNHEY and CDR2 SMNVEV (reference sequence).

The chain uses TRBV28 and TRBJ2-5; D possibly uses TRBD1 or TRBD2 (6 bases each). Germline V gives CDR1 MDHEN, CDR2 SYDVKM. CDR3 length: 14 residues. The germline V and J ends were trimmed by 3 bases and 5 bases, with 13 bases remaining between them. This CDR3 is CASSFIGGGETQYF. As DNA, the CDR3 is TGTGCCAGCAGTTTTATCGGGGGCGGGGAGACCCAGTACTTC.

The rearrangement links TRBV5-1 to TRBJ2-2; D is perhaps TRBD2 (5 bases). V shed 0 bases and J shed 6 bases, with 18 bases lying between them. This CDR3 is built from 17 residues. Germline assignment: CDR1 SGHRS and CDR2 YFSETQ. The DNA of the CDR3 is TGCGCCAGCAGCTTGGTAGTGACTACGGGTCATGCCGGGGAGCTGTTTTTT. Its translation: CASSLVVTTGHAGELFF.

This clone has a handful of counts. In nucleotides, the CDR3 is TGTGCCAGCAGTGAATCGAGGGCAGAGAACACTGAAGCTTTCTTT. Its protein is CASSESRAENTEAFF. The V and J genes are TRBV25-1 and TRBJ1-1; D is undetermined. Looked up from germline, CDR1 is MGHDK and CDR2 is SYGVNS. This CDR3 is built from 15 residues. V dropped 1 base and J dropped 1 base, with 10 bases sitting between them. The complete variable domain, with remaining parts taken from reference TRBV25-1 and TRBJ1-1, reads EADIYQTPRYLVIGTGKKITLECSQTMGHDKMYWYQQDPGMELHLIHYSYGVNSTEKGDLSSESTVSRIRTEHFPLTLESARPSHTSQYLCASSESRAENTEAFFGQGTRLTVV.

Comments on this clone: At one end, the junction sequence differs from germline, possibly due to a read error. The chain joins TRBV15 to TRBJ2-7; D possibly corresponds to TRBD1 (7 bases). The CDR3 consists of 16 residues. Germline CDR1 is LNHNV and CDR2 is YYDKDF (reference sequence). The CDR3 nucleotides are TGTGCCACCAGCAGACCTCCCGGGACAGCGGGCCACGAGCAGCACTTC. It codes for CATSRPPGTAGHEQHF.

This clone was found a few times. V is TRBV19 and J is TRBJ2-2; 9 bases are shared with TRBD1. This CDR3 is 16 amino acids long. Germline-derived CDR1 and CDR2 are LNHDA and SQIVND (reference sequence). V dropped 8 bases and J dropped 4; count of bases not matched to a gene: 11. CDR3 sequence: CASLKGQGRSTGELFF. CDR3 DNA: TGTGCCAGTCTCAAAGGACAGGGGAGAAGCACCGGGGAGCTGTTTTTT.

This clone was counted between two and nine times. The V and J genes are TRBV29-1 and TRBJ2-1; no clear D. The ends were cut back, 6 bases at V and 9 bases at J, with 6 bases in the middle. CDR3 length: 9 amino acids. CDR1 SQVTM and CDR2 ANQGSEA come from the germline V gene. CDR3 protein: CSVGSEQFF. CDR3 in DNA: TGCAGCGTAGGTAGTGAGCAGTTCTTC.

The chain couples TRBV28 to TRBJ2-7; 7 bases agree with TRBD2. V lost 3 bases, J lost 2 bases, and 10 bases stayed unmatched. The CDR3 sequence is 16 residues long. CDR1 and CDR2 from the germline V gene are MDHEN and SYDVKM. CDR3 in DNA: TGTGCCAGCAGTTTTCTCCTAGCGGAACTGACCTACGAGCAGTACTTC. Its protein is CASSFLLAELTYEQYF.

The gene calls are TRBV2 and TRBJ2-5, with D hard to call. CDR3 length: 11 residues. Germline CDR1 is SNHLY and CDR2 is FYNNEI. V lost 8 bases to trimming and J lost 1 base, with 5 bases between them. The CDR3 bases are TGTGCCAGCGCTTCCCAAGAGACCCAGTACTTC. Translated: CASASQETQYF.

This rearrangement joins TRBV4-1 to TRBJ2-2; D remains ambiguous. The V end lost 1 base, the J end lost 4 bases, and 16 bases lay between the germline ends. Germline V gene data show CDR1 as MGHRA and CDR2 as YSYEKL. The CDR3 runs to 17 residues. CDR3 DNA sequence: TGCGCCAGCAGCCAAGTTGACTTGGGCATAAGCACCGGGGAGCTGTTTTTT. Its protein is CASSQVDLGISTGELFF.

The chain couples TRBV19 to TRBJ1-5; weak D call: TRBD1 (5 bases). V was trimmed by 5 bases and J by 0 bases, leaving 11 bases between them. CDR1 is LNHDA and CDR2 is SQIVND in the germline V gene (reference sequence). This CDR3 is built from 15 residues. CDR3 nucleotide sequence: TGTGCCAGTAGTGGGGGACGCGGTAGCAATCAGCCCCAGCATTTT. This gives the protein CASSGGRGSNQPQHF.

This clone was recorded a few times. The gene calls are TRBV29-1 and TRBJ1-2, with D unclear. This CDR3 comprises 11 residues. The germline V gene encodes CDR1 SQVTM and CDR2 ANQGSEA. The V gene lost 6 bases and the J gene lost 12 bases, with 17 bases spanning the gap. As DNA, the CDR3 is TGCAGCGTCTCGTGGCAGTCACGCGACACCTTC. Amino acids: CSVSWQSRDTF.

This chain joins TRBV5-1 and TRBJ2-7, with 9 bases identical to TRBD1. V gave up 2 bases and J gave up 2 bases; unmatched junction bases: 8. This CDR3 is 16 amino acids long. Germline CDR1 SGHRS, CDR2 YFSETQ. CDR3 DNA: TGCGCCAGCAGCTTAAGATTCGGGACAGGGCCCTACGAGCAGTACTTC. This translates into CASSLRFGTGPYEQYF.

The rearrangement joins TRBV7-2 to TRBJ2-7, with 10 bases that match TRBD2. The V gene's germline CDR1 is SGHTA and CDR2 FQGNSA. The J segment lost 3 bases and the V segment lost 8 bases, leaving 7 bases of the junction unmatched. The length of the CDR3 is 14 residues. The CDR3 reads CASSSSGSNYEQYF. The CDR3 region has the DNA TGTGCCAGCTCGTCTAGCGGGAGTAACTACGAGCAGTACTTC.

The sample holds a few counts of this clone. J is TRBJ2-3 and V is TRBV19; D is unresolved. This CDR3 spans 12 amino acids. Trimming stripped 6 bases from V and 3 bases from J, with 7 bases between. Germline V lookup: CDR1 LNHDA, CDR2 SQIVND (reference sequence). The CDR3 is CASSETTDTQYF. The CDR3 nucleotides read TGTGCCAGTAGCGAGACGACAGATACGCAGTATTTT.

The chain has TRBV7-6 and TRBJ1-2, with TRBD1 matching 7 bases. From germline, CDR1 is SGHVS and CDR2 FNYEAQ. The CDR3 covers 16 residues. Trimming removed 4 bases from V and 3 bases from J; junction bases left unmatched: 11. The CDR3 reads CASSSRPDRVDYGYTF. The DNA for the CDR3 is TGTGCCAGCAGCTCCCGCCCAGACAGGGTCGACTATGGCTACACCTTC.

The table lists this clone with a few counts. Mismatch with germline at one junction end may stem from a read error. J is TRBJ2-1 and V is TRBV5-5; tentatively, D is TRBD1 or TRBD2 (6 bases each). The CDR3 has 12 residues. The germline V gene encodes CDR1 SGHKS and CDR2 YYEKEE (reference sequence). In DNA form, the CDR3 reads TGTGCCAGCAGCGAGAATTGGGACACGGGAGTCTTC. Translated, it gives CASSENWDTGVF.

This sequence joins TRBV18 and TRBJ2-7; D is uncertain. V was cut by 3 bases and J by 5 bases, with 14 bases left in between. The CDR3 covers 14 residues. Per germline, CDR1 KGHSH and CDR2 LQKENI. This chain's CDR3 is CASSPTLYGDEQYF. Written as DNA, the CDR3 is TGTGCCAGCTCACCTACACTTTATGGGGACGAGCAGTACTTC.

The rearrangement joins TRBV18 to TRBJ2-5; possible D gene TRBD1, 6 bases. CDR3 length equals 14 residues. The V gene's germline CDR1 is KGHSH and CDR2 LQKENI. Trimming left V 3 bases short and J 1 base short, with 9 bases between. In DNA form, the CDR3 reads TGTGCCAGCTCACCGGGACACACCCAAGAGACCCAGTACTTC. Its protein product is CASSPGHTQETQYF.

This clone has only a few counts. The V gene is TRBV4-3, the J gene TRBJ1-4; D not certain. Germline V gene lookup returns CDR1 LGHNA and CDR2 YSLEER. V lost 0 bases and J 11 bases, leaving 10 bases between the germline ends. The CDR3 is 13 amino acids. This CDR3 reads CASSQDREEKLFF. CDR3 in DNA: TGCGCCAGCAGCCAAGATCGAGAGGAGAAACTGTTTTTT.

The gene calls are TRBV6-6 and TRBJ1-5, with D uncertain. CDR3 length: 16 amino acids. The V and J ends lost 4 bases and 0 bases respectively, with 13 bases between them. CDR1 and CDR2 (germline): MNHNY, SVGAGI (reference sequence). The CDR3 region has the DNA TGTGCCAGCAGTTTTTCCGGACGGAATAGCAATCAGCCCCAGCATTTT. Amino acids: CASSFSGRNSNQPQHF.

CDR3 residues: CASSYSATEAFF. The CDR3 nucleotides are TGTGCCAGCAGTTACTCGGCCACTGAAGCTTTCTTT. The chain couples TRBV6-6 to TRBJ1-1; D call uncertain. Trimming removed 0 bases at V and 4 bases at J, with 3 bases between. The germline CDR1 and CDR2 sequences are MNHNY and SVGAGI (reference sequence). The CDR3 totals 12 residues.

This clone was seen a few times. The CDR3 DNA reads as TGCGCCAGCAGCCCGAGGTGGACTAGCGGGATTGTTTCAGATACGCAGTATTTT. As protein: CASSPRWTSGIVSDTQYF. V gene TRBV5-1 combines with J gene TRBJ2-3; TRBD2 matches at 12 bases. There are 18 residues in the CDR3. V shed 4 bases and J 4 bases; nucleotides not matched to a gene: 13. Germline V CDR1 and CDR2: SGHRS, YFSETQ.

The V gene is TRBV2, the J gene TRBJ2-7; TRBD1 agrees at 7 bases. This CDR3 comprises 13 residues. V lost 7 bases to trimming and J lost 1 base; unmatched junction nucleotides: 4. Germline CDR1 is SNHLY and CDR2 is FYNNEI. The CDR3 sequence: CASKSGQSYEQYF. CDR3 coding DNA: TGTGCCAGCAAGTCGGGACAGTCCTACGAGCAGTACTTC. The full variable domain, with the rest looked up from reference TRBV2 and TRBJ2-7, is EPEVTQTPSHQVTQMGQEVILRCVPISNHLYFYWYRQILGQKVEFLVSFYNNEISEKSEIFDDQFSVERPDGSNFTLKIRSTKLEDSAMYFCASKSGQSYEQYFGPGTRLTVT.